Sequencing of this TCR beta chain was carried out in a study of cytomegalovirus exposure and HLA in healthy donors. Only in-frame clones appear in the TCRdb table, and some are missing; sequencing was by immunoSEQ multiplex PCR. The sample shows 150,000 to 200,000 clones, about nine tenths of them seen only once. Germline-derived CDR1 and CDR2 are SNHLY and FYNNEI. The CDR3 has 14 residues. The ends lost 6 bases at V and 7 bases at J; junction bases unmatched: 8. The source of this sequence is a woman aged 18-30 years in good health and CMV-seropositive. The chain combines TRBV2 with TRBJ1-5; TRBD1 matches at 8 bases. Sequenced material: PBMCs. CDR3 residues: CASSPQGAGQPQHF. CDR3 nucleotide sequence: TGTGCCAGCAGCCCCCAGGGGGCTGGGCAGCCCCAGCATTTT.